One sample yielded the 26 T cell receptor beta chains listed below, sequenced in a study of CD8 T cells in Susac syndrome. Random hexamers primed reverse transcription of about 0.45 to 1 ug RNA. Each CDR3 protein gets one entry after TCRdb re-called the immunoSEQ multiplex PCR reads with MiXCR. The table includes under 200,000 distinct CDR3 sequences, 90% to 96% detected once. The source material was CD4+ T cells from PBMCs. The receptor source for this set is a human donor with Susac syndrome.

This rearrangement joins TRBV7-9 to TRBJ2-2; the D gene is possibly TRBD2 (5 bases). The germline V gene encodes CDR1 SEHNR and CDR2 FQNEAQ (reference sequence). The CDR3 length is 17 residues. The germline V and J ends were trimmed by 5 bases and 0 bases, with 16 bases remaining between them. CDR3 DNA: TGTGCCAGCAGCCATGGCCTTAGGACTTCGAACACCGGGGAGCTGTTTTTT. This gives the protein CASSHGLRTSNTGELFF.

The genes are TRBV9 and TRBJ2-3, with unresolved D. CDR1 and CDR2 from the germline V gene are SGDLS and YYNGEE. This CDR3 spans 18 amino acids. V shed 0 bases and J shed 3 bases, with 20 bases lying between them. The CDR3 region has the DNA TGTGCCAGCAGCGTAGCCGCGATCCCAAGGGTGAAGACAGATACGCAGTATTTT. Translated, it gives CASSVAAIPRVKTDTQYF. Looking up the rest from reference TRBV9 and TRBJ2-3 gives the full variable domain: DSGVTQTPKHLITATGQRVTLRCSPRSGDLSVYWYQQSLDQGLQFLIQYYNGEERAKGNILERFSAQQFPDLHSELNLSSLELGDSALYFCASSVAAIPRVKTDTQYFGPGTRLTVL.

The J gene is TRBJ1-2, the V gene TRBV24-1; 9 bases are a match to TRBD1. The CDR3 is 14 residues long. Trimming removed 4 bases from V and 8 bases from J; junction bases left unmatched: 7. Per germline, CDR1 KGHDR and CDR2 SFDVKD. The CDR3 nucleotides are TGTGCCACCAGTGACCCAAGGACAGGGGACGGCTACACCTTC. This sequence encodes CATSDPRTGDGYTF.

The V call is TRBV12-3 or TRBV12-4, the J call TRBJ2-1, with D possibly being TRBD2 (5 bases). The CDR3 is made up of 13 amino acids. V was shortened by 5 bases and J by 10 bases, with 15 bases between the two germline ends. In DNA form, the CDR3 reads TGTGCCAGCAGTAGATCGGGGAACGGGGAGCAGTTCTTC. Translating gives CASSRSGNGEQFF.

The chain links TRBV7-9 to TRBJ2-5; TRBD1 agrees at 10 bases. The length of the CDR3 is 15 residues. The trim removed 4 bases at V and 5 bases at J, leaving 7 bases unmatched. Germline CDR1 SEHNR, CDR2 FQNEAQ (reference sequence). The DNA for the CDR3 is TGTGCCAGCAGCTCGACAGGGGGCGTCCGGGAGACCCAGTACTTC. Translating gives CASSSTGGVRETQYF.

This clonotype has a single count. The chain has TRBV29-1 and TRBJ1-4, with D uncertain. Trimming took 5 bases from V and 5 from J, leaving 12 bases between them. The V gene's germline CDR1 is SQVTM and CDR2 ANQGSEA. The CDR3 loop spans 13 amino acids. CDR3 sequence: CSVRMDRNEKLFF. CDR3 DNA sequence: TGCAGCGTTCGGATGGATCGGAATGAAAAACTGTTTTTT.

This clonotype was seen only once. The chain joins TRBV5-4 to TRBJ1-1; the D is unclear. V shed 10 bases and J shed 2 bases, with 15 bases lying between them. Per germline, CDR1 SGHNT and CDR2 YYREEE (reference sequence). The CDR3 has 13 residues. CDR3 residues: CAGSDALNTEAFF. For the CDR3, the DNA is TGTGCCGGATCCGATGCCCTAAACACTGAAGCTTTCTTT.

V and J are TRBV24-1 and TRBJ2-1, with D possibly being TRBD2 (8 bases). The CDR3 consists of 16 residues. V shed 3 bases and J shed 8 bases, with 19 bases lying between them. Germline assignment: CDR1 KGHDR and CDR2 SFDVKD. The CDR3: CATSDAGTRGQDEQFF. For the CDR3, the DNA is TGTGCCACCAGTGATGCCGGGACTAGGGGGCAGGATGAGCAGTTCTTC.

The chain combines TRBV29-1 with TRBJ2-5, with D maybe TRBD2 (5 bases). This CDR3 is 12 amino acids long. The V end was cut by 7 bases, the J end by 6 bases, with 15 bases between. Germline-derived CDR1 and CDR2 are SQVTM and ANQGSEA. CDR3 region: CSAGVVEKTQYF. DNA of the CDR3: TGCAGCGCCGGGGTAGTCGAAAAGACCCAGTACTTC.

This chain links TRBV2 with TRBJ2-5; no clear D. Per germline, CDR1 SNHLY and CDR2 FYNNEI. The V gene lost 5 bases and the J gene lost 4 bases, with 8 bases spanning the gap. The CDR3 has 12 residues. The CDR3 DNA is TGTGCCAGCAGTAGGCAGACAGAGACCCAGTACTTC. It translates to CASSRQTETQYF. Filled out from reference TRBV2 and TRBJ2-5, the complete variable domain reads EPEVTQTPSHQVTQMGQEVILRCVPISNHLYFYWYRQILGQKVEFLVSFYNNEISEKSEIFDDQFSVERPDGSNFTLKIRSTKLEDSAMYFCASSRQTETQYFGPGTRLLVL.

The chain links TRBV4-3 to TRBJ2-5; no clear D. Germline V gene lookup returns CDR1 LGHNA and CDR2 YSLEER. This CDR3 has 14 residues. V was trimmed by 0 bases and J by 3 bases, leaving 8 bases between them. The CDR3 spells CASSQDGKKETQYF. The CDR3 coding sequence is TGCGCCAGCAGCCAAGATGGGAAAAAAGAGACCCAGTACTTC.

This chain connects TRBV11-2 to TRBJ2-1; TRBD2 matches 8 bases. Per germline, CDR1 SGHAT and CDR2 FQNNGV. With 3 bases clipped from V and 4 bases from J, the junction kept 2 bases outside the gene matches. The CDR3 is 14 residues long. This CDR3 is CASSLGLGYNEQFF. The CDR3 nucleotides are TGTGCCAGCAGCTTGGGACTAGGTTACAATGAGCAGTTCTTC.

The J gene is TRBJ2-3, the V gene TRBV9, with D perhaps being TRBD1 or TRBD2 (5 bases each). Germline values: CDR1 SGDLS, CDR2 YYNGEE. V shed 4 bases and J shed 2 bases, with 23 bases lying between them. CDR3 length equals 18 residues. CDR3 residues: CASSRRGPQSPSTDTQYF. In nucleotides, the CDR3 is TGTGCCAGCAGCAGACGGGGACCTCAGTCCCCTTCCACAGATACGCAGTATTTT.

The V gene is TRBV19, the J gene TRBJ1-6; no firm D call. Trimming removed 5 bases at V and 5 bases at J, with 7 bases between. The CDR3 extends over 13 amino acids. Germline CDR1 reads LNHDA; CDR2 reads SQIVND (reference sequence). This CDR3 is CASSGLDNSPLHF. In DNA form, the CDR3 reads TGTGCCAGTAGTGGGTTAGATAATTCACCCCTCCACTTT.

This clonotype has just a few counts. The rearrangement joins TRBV15 to TRBJ2-7, with D hard to call. V lost 3 bases and J 2 bases, leaving 14 bases between the germline ends. Germline V gene data show CDR1 as LNHNV and CDR2 as YYDKDF (reference sequence). The CDR3 extends over 15 amino acids. CDR3 bases: TGTGCCACCAGCAGTGGATCGGCCCCTGCCTACGAGCAGTACTTC. This gives the protein CATSSGSAPAYEQYF.

CDR3 nucleotide sequence: TGTGCCACCGGCGGACCGTCGTACGAGCAGTACTTC. Protein: CATGGPSYEQYF. The chain recombines TRBV24-1 with TRBJ2-7, with D hard to call. CDR3 length: 12 residues. Trimming left V 9 bases short and J 4 bases short, with 12 bases between. Per germline, CDR1 KGHDR and CDR2 SFDVKD.

This chain connects TRBV15 to TRBJ1-2; 7 nucleotides align to TRBD1. Germline V gene data show CDR1 as LNHNV and CDR2 as YYDKDF (reference sequence). Losses at the gene ends were 5 bases for V and 0 bases for J; bases not matched to a gene: 12. The CDR3 runs 17 residues. This chain's CDR3 is CATSLDREVISNYGYTF. CDR3 bases: TGTGCCACCAGCCTCGACAGGGAAGTCATATCTAACTATGGCTACACCTTC.

The V and J genes are TRBV5-4 and TRBJ1-6; unclear D gene. CDR1 and CDR2 (germline): SGHNT, YYREEE (reference sequence). This CDR3 region has 13 residues. Between the trimmed V and J ends, which lost 0 bases and 8 bases, there was a span of 6 bases. CDR3 sequence reads: CASSLEADSPLHF. The CDR3 bases are TGTGCCAGCAGCTTGGAGGCCGATTCACCCCTCCACTTT.

V usage is TRBV28 and J usage is TRBJ2-5; the D gene is possibly TRBD1 (5 bases). The CDR3 is 17 residues long. CDR1 is MDHEN, CDR2 SYDVKM, per germline. V lost 5 bases to trimming and J lost 5 bases, with 24 bases between them. In nucleotides, the CDR3 is TGTGCCAGCAGTCCCTCCAGGGCCCGGGTGGCTCGGGAGACCCAGTACTTC. Protein: CASSPSRARVARETQYF.

In its sample, this clonotype was seen once. The V call is TRBV5-1, the J call TRBJ2-1; 7 bases align to TRBD1. This CDR3 is 15 amino acids long. V lost 0 bases, J lost 5 bases, and 5 bases stayed unmatched. Looked up from germline, CDR1 is SGHRS and CDR2 is YFSETQ. The CDR3 sequence: CASSLAETGHNEQFF. In DNA form, the CDR3 reads TGCGCCAGCAGCTTGGCGGAGACAGGGCACAATGAGCAGTTCTTC. Full variable domain (missing parts from reference TRBV5-1 and TRBJ2-1): KAGVTQTPRYLIKTRGQQVTLSCSPISGHRSVSWYQQTPGQGLQFLFEYFSETQRNKGNFPGRFSGRQFSNSRSEMNVSTLELGDSALYLCASSLAETGHNEQFFGPGTRLTVL.

The chain recombines TRBV28 with TRBJ2-5; 7 nucleotides agree with TRBD1. Per germline, CDR1 MDHEN and CDR2 SYDVKM. The CDR3 totals 13 residues. V was clipped by 6 bases and J by 4 bases; unmatched bases: 5. DNA of the CDR3: TGTGCCAGCAGCACAGGGGTACCAGAGACCCAGTACTTC. This gives the protein CASSTGVPETQYF.

The chain couples TRBV30 to TRBJ2-7; 14 bases are shared with TRBD2. Unmatched junction bases numbered 10, after V lost 4 bases and J lost 5 bases. Germline CDR1 and CDR2: GTSNPN and SVGIG (reference sequence). The CDR3 sequence is 16 residues long. As DNA, the CDR3 is TGTGCCTGGAAGCCAGGACTAGCGGGAGGTAGAAACGAGCAGTACTTC. Its translation: CAWKPGLAGGRNEQYF. The whole variable domain, filled in from reference TRBV30 and TRBJ2-7, reads SQTIHQWPATLVQPVGSPLSLECTVEGTSNPNLYWYRQAAGRGLQLLFYSVGIGQISSEVPQNLSASRPQDRQFILSSKKLLLSDSGFYLCAWKPGLAGGRNEQYFGPGTRLTVT.

CDR3 sequence: CASRTTSGGNQPQHF. The CDR3 DNA reads TGTGCCAGTCGGACAACTTCTGGGGGCAATCAGCCCCAGCATTTT. The chain has TRBV12-3 or TRBV12-4 and TRBJ1-5, with a tentative D call TRBD1 (5 bases). With 9 bases removed from V and 2 bases from J, the gap between germline ends came to 17 bases. The CDR3 is 15 residues long.

This chain uses TRBV7-2 with TRBJ1-5, with 7 bases lining up with TRBD1. Trimming cost V 4 bases and J 1 base; bases outside gene matches: 4. CDR1 is SGHTA and CDR2 is FQGNSA in the germline V gene. This CDR3 has 15 residues. The DNA for the CDR3 is TGTGCCAGCAGCTCGGGACAGTCAAGCAATCAGCCCCAGCATTTT. Translated, it gives CASSSGQSSNQPQHF.

A single count supports this clonotype. The V and J genes are TRBV5-1 and TRBJ2-1, with D hard to call. V was pared by 3 bases and J by 8 bases, with 6 bases between. The CDR3 covers 11 residues. The germline CDR1 and CDR2 sequences are SGHRS and YFSETQ. CDR3 bases: TGCGCCAGCAGCTGGGCCGATGAGCAGTTCTTC. Encoded protein: CASSWADEQFF.

The rearrangement links TRBV12-3 or TRBV12-4 to TRBJ1-6; 8 positions match TRBD1. The trim removed 6 bases at V and 8 bases at J, leaving 6 bases unmatched. This CDR3 contains 14 residues. Written as DNA, the CDR3 is TGTGCCAGCAGGAGACAGGGGTCAGATTCACCCCTCCACTTT. Its protein product is CASRRQGSDSPLHF.